The 20 T cell receptor beta chains below were found in one sample sequenced in a study of glioma-infiltrating T cells. TCR alpha and beta CDR3 regions were amplified from RNA using iRepertoire nested multiplex PCR. One entry per CDR3 protein, called by TCRdb with MiXCR from the multiplex PCR reads. The top ten clones hold around 20% of a sample with about 190,000 distinct CDR3 sequences, more than 30% of them seen once. Material for sequencing was glioma tissue, nonneoplastic brain tissue, or PBMCs (not recorded which). These receptors were obtained from a human donor with low-grade glioma or glioblastoma, undergoing nonglioma brain surgery, or in good health (not recorded which).

This clonotype was found once. The gene calls are TRBV6-5 and TRBJ2-3; D perhaps matches TRBD1 (6 bases). V lost 2 bases to trimming and J lost 7 bases, with 19 bases between them. This CDR3 comprises 16 residues. CDR1 is MNHEY and CDR2 is SVGAGI in the germline V gene. CDR3 coding DNA: TGTGCCAGCAGTTACCGCCCGACAGGACAAATGTATACGCAGTATTTT. Its protein product is CASSYRPTGQMYTQYF.

DNA for the CDR3: TGCGCCAGCAGCCTCGCCCTATCCCAGGGTAACGAAAAACTGTTTTTT. Translating gives CASSLALSQGNEKLFF. The genes are TRBV5-1 and TRBJ1-4; perhaps TRBD1 as D (5 bases). Germline lookup yields CDR1 SGHRS and CDR2 YFSETQ. The CDR3 sequence is 16 residues long. V lost 4 bases to trimming and J lost 8 bases, with 21 bases between them.

With regard to this clonotype: Just one base apart from a much larger clone, this may be a read error. The chain carries TRBV24-1 and TRBJ2-3, with TRBD2 matching 8 bases. The V gene's germline CDR1 is KGHDR and CDR2 SFDVKD. The CDR3 covers 14 residues. V lost 7 bases to trimming and J lost 4 bases; unmatched junction nucleotides: 6. The CDR3 DNA reads as TGTGCCACCAGCGGGCGGGAGGCCGCAGATACGCAGTATTTT. This sequence encodes CATSGREAADTQYF.

The CDR3 DNA follows: TGTGCCAGCAGCCAGCGGGTAAACTCCTACAACGAGCAGTACTTC. It is translated as CASSQRVNSYNEQYF. The chain combines TRBV6-1 with TRBJ2-7; possibly TRBD2 for D (6 bases). The V end lost 6 bases, the J end lost 5 bases, and 20 bases lay between the germline ends. This CDR3 has 15 amino acids. Germline CDR1 MNHNS, CDR2 SASEGT.

The rearrangement uses TRBV19 and TRBJ2-1; tentative D call: TRBD1 (5 bases). Germline CDR1 LNHDA, CDR2 SQIVND (reference sequence). This CDR3 spans 14 amino acids. The V end lost 4 bases, the J end lost 8 bases, and 15 bases lay between the germline ends. Here the CDR3 DNA reads TGTGCCAGTAGTACATCCACTCAAGGGGATGAGCAGTTCTTC. It yields the protein CASSTSTQGDEQFF.

Ten or more counts support this clonotype. This chain uses TRBV6-5 with TRBJ2-7; D not certain. V was trimmed by 2 bases and J by 9 bases, leaving 11 bases between them. Germline-derived CDR1 and CDR2 are MNHEY and SVGAGI. This CDR3 has 12 amino acids. The CDR3 spells CASSYVGYLQYF. The CDR3 nucleotides are TGTGCCAGCAGTTACGTGGGGTATTTGCAGTACTTC.

This clonotype was detected ten times or more. The gene calls are TRBV4-1 and TRBJ2-7, with TRBD2 matching 12 bases. Looked up from germline, CDR1 is MGHRA and CDR2 is YSYEKL. With 4 bases clipped from V and 2 bases from J, the junction kept 3 bases outside the gene matches. This CDR3 has 15 residues. The CDR3 sequence is CASSPGLAGTYEQYF. CDR3 coding DNA: TGCGCCAGCAGCCCTGGACTAGCGGGAACCTACGAGCAGTACTTC.

In the case of this clonotype: This may come from a read error, since a much larger clone is one base off. This chain connects TRBV27 to TRBJ1-2; D call uncertain. The CDR3 length is 13 residues. Trimming removed 10 bases from V and 4 bases from J, with 16 bases in between. Germline-derived CDR1 and CDR2 are MNHEY and SMNVEV (reference sequence). The CDR3 DNA follows: TGTGCCATCAGCGCCGACATGGGCTATGGCTACACCTTC. This gives the protein CAISADMGYGYTF.

As concerns this clonotype: Just one base apart from a much larger clone, this may be a read error. The chain joins TRBV3-1 to TRBJ2-7; no reliable D call. Germline V gene data show CDR1 as LGHDT and CDR2 as YNNKEL (reference sequence). V was clipped by 9 bases and J by 5 bases, with 17 bases between them. This CDR3 is built from 13 residues. CDR3 amino acids: CASSGSAVNEQYF. The CDR3 DNA follows: TGTGCCAGTTCCGGGTCCGCAGTCAACGAGCAGTACTTC.

The chain combines TRBV29-1 with TRBJ2-7, with TRBD1 identical over 7 bases. There are 12 residues in the CDR3. Germline values: CDR1 SQVTM, CDR2 ANQGSEA. J gave up 4 bases and V 4 bases, and 4 bases lay outside the gene matches. CDR3 loop: CSVVHRGYEQYF. The CDR3 DNA reads TGCAGCGTTGTTCACAGGGGTTACGAGCAGTACTTC.

As regards this clonotype: A much bigger clone sits one base away, suggesting this may be a read error. This chain joins TRBV5-4 and TRBJ2-7; possible D gene TRBD2, 7 bases. The length of the CDR3 is 16 residues. Trimming removed 1 base at V and 0 bases at J, with 14 bases between. Germline CDR1 is SGHNT and CDR2 is YYREEE (reference sequence). Here the CDR3 reads CASSLLMAGASYEQYF. In DNA, the CDR3 is TGTGCCAGCAGCTTGTTAATGGCGGGGGCCTCCTACGAGCAGTACTTC.

The CDR3 DNA sequence: TGTGCTAGTGGTCCAGGGCAGGGGAGATCGGTCTACGAGCAGTACTTC. This encodes CASGPGQGRSVYEQYF. The chain is built from TRBV12-5 and TRBJ2-7, with a possible D match to TRBD1 (6 bases). Germline CDR1 LGHNT, CDR2 FRNRAP. V was pared by 5 bases and J by 3 bases, with 20 bases between. The CDR3 runs to 16 residues.

This chain connects TRBV27 to TRBJ1-5; D not resolved. Between the trimmed V and J ends, which lost 3 bases and 7 bases, there was a span of 13 bases. This CDR3 spans 14 amino acids. The germline V gene encodes CDR1 MNHEY and CDR2 SMNVEV (reference sequence). CDR3 DNA sequence: TGTGCCAGCAGTTTGGCACCGGGAAACCAGCCCCAGCATTTT. Amino acids: CASSLAPGNQPQHF.

In its sample, this clonotype was seen many times. The chain joins TRBV18 to TRBJ1-2; D gene uncertain. This CDR3 has 12 residues. Trimming left V 3 bases short and J 8 bases short, with 10 bases between. Germline V gene sequence: CDR1 KGHSH, CDR2 LQKENI. The CDR3 here is CASSPEGRGYTF. The CDR3 DNA follows: TGTGCCAGCTCACCGGAGGGAAGGGGCTACACCTTC.

This clonotype was seen ten or more times. This chain's CDR3 is CASSPRVRTGVDEQYF. The CDR3, as DNA: TGTGCCAGCAGCCCAAGAGTCAGGACAGGGGTTGACGAGCAGTACTTC. The rearrangement links TRBV6-2 or TRBV6-3 to TRBJ2-7, with 9 bases matching TRBD1. The V gene end was trimmed by 6 bases and the J gene end by 5 bases; junction bases not matched to a gene: 14. The CDR3 spans 16 residues. Germline V gene lookup returns CDR1 MNHEY and CDR2 SVGEGT.

This clonotype was detected ten times or more. The chain couples TRBV6-1 to TRBJ2-3; D is unclear. Germline CDR1 reads MNHNS; CDR2 reads SASEGT. With 2 bases removed from V and 0 bases from J, the gap between germline ends came to 9 bases. This CDR3 spans 15 amino acids. CDR3 sequence: CASSERPPSTDTQYF. DNA of the CDR3: TGTGCCAGCAGTGAAAGGCCACCCAGCACAGATACGCAGTATTTT.

On this clonotype itself: Given the absence of the conserved phenylalanine or tryptophan at the CDR3 end, a read error is likely. It is unclear where the CDR3 begins or ends on the DNA, so no DNA is shown, and the CDR3 is as TCRdb lists it. The chain joins TRBV27 to TRBJ1-5. With termini counted, the CDR3 has 14 amino acids. In germline, CDR1 is MNHEY, CDR2 SMNVEV (reference sequence). CDR3 loop: CASSSPGGNQPQNL.

Turning to this clonotype: A read error may account for a junction end that differs from germline. The chain joins TRBV27 to TRBJ2-6, with TRBD1 matching over 7 bases. CDR3 length: 12 amino acids. Germline CDR1 is MNHEY and CDR2 is SMNVEV (reference sequence). The CDR3 coding sequence is TGTGCCAGCAGTGGACAGGCCAACGCCCTGAATTTC. It is translated as CASSGQANALNF.

This clonotype occurred many times. The chain employs TRBV18 and TRBJ2-1; D may match TRBD1 or TRBD2 (6 bases each). Between the trimmed V and J ends, which lost 1 base and 8 bases, there was a span of 15 bases. CDR1 is KGHSH, CDR2 LQKENI, per germline. The CDR3 extends over 15 amino acids. CDR3 protein: CASSPRLGGQDEQFF. CDR3 in DNA: TGTGCCAGCTCACCACGTTTGGGGGGCCAGGATGAGCAGTTCTTC.

This clonotype was observed at least ten times. The V call is TRBV7-7, the J call TRBJ2-5, with D perhaps given as TRBD1 or TRBD2 (6 bases each). Trimming stripped 4 bases from V and 7 bases from J, with 13 bases between. The CDR3 consists of 13 residues. Germline CDR1 is SSHAT and CDR2 is FNYEAQ (reference sequence). The CDR3 nucleotides read TGTGCCAGCAGCTCACACAGGGAGGCGACCCAGTACTTC. It specifies CASSSHREATQYF.